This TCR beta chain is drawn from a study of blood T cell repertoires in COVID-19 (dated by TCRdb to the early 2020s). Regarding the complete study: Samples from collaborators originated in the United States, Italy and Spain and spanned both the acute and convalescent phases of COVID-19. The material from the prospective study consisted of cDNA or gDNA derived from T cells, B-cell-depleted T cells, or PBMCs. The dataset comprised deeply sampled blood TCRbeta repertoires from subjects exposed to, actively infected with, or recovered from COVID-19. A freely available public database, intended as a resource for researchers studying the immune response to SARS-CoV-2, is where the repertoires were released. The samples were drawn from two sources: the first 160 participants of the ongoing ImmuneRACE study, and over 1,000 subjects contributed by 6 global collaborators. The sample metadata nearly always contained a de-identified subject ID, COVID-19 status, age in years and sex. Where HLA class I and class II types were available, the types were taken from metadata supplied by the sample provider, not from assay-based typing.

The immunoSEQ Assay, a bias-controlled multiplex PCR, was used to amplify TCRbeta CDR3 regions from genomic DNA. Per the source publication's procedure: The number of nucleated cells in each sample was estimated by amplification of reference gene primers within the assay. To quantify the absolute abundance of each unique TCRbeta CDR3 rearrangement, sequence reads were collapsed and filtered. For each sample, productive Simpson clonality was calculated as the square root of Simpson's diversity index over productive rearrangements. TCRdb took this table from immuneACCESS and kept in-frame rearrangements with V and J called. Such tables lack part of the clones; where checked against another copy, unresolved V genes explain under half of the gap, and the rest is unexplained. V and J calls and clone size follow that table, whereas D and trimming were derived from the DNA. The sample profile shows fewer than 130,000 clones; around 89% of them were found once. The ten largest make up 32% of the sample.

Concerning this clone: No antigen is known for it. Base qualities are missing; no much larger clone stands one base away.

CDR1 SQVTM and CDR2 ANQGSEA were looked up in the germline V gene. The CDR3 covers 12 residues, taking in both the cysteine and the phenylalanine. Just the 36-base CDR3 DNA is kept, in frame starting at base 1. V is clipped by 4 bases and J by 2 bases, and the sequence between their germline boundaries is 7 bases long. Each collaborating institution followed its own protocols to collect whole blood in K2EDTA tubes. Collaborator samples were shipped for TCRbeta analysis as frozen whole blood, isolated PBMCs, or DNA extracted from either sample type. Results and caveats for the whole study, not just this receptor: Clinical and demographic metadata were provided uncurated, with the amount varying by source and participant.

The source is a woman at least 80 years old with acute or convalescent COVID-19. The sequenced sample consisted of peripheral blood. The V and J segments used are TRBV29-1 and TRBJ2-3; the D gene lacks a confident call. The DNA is TGCAGCGTTGCTCAGAACACAGATACGCAGTATTTT. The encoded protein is CSVAQNTDTQYF.